A single sample is the source of the 22 T cell receptor beta chains below, sequenced in a study of blood T cell repertoires in COVID-19. TCRdb keeps only in-frame clones here, not all; method: immunoSEQ multiplex PCR. The table lists around 120,000 clones, around 80% of them singletons. The source material was peripheral blood. Receptors were obtained from a man older than 75 with active or convalescent COVID-19.

This sequence joins TRBV6-2 or TRBV6-3 and TRBJ2-7; 12 bases are a match to TRBD1. CDR1 and CDR2 from the germline V gene are MNHEY and SVGEGT. The CDR3 is 15 amino acids. The V gene end was trimmed by 5 bases and the J gene end by 4 bases; junction bases not matched to a gene: 6. Here the CDR3 reads CASSRPGQGAYEQYF. The DNA of the CDR3 is TGTGCCAGCAGTCGCCCGGGACAGGGGGCTTACGAGCAGTACTTC.

The chain has TRBV18 and TRBJ2-5, with 9 bases identical to TRBD1. The CDR3 runs to 14 residues. CDR1 and CDR2 from the germline V gene are KGHSH and LQKENI. J was trimmed by 3 bases and V by 2 bases; bases with no gene match: 1. DNA for the CDR3: TGTGCCAGCTCACCAACAGGGGGCGAAGAGACCCAGTACTTC. Translated: CASSPTGGEETQYF.

This clone has just a few counts. V is TRBV19 and J is TRBJ2-7; D might be TRBD1 (5 bases). Per germline, CDR1 LNHDA and CDR2 SQIVND (reference sequence). The CDR3 consists of 13 residues. V lost 7 bases and J 1 base, leaving 11 bases between the germline ends. The CDR3 loop reads CASTRGASYEQYF. The DNA for the CDR3 is TGTGCCAGTACTAGGGGTGCTTCCTACGAGCAGTACTTC.

J is TRBJ1-1 and V is TRBV5-1, with no clear D. The CDR3 extends over 13 amino acids. V lost 4 bases to trimming and J lost 4 bases, with 11 bases between them. Germline V gene lookup returns CDR1 SGHRS and CDR2 YFSETQ. CDR3 in DNA: TGCGCCAGCAGCGTATCACCAGGCACTGAAGCTTTCTTT. It specifies CASSVSPGTEAFF.

CDR3 sequence reads: CASSIGSTANTEAFF. The CDR3 region has the DNA TGTGCCAGTAGTATAGGCTCGACAGCGAACACTGAAGCTTTCTTT. The V gene is TRBV19, the J gene TRBJ1-1, with D maybe TRBD1 (5 bases). The CDR3 length is 15 residues. V was trimmed by 1 base and J by 1 base, leaving 10 bases between them. The germline CDR1 and CDR2 sequences are LNHDA and SQIVND (reference sequence).

CDR3 sequence: CASKGQGAGENTEAFF. In DNA, the CDR3 is TGTGCCAGCAAGGGGCAGGGGGCTGGTGAGAACACTGAAGCTTTCTTT. The V gene is TRBV28, the J gene TRBJ1-1, with 8 bases identical to TRBD1. The CDR3 is 16 residues long. The V gene end was trimmed by 7 bases and the J gene end by 1 base; junction bases not matched to a gene: 11. Germline V gene lookup returns CDR1 MDHEN and CDR2 SYDVKM.

The chain is built from TRBV10-3 and TRBJ1-2; the match to TRBD1 covers 9 bases. The CDR3 is made up of 13 amino acids. Germline V lookup: CDR1 ENHRY, CDR2 SYGVKD. V shed 5 bases, J shed 4 bases, and the junction held 2 bases outside the gene matches. DNA for the CDR3: TGTGCCATCAGTTTGGACAGGGGCTATGGCTACACCTTC. Amino acids: CAISLDRGYGYTF.

The V and J genes are TRBV23-1 and TRBJ1-2; D might be TRBD1 (6 bases). TRBV23-1 belongs to the ORF category, with a function that is uncertain. This CDR3 has 14 amino acids. V was shortened by 7 bases and J by 6 bases, with 18 bases between the two germline ends. The CDR3 loop is CASTPPGQMDGYTF. CDR3 DNA sequence: TGCGCCAGCACTCCCCCGGGACAAATGGATGGCTACACCTTC.

The chain joins TRBV2 to TRBJ2-1, with 13 bases fitting TRBD2. The V gene's germline CDR1 is SNHLY and CDR2 FYNNEI. The J segment lost 1 base and the V segment lost 4 bases, leaving 7 bases of the junction unmatched. This CDR3 is 18 amino acids long. The CDR3 sequence is CASSGGTSGERSYNEQFF. The CDR3, as DNA: TGTGCCAGCAGTGGCGGGACTAGCGGGGAAAGGTCCTACAATGAGCAGTTCTTC.

In this sample, this clone turned up once. The DNA for the CDR3 is TGTGCCAGCAGCTTGGTGTTCGGGGAGAGGAATGAGCAGTTCTTC. Encoded protein: CASSLVFGERNEQFF. This chain links TRBV5-5 with TRBJ2-1; D possibly corresponds to TRBD2 (5 bases). V lost 0 bases and J 7 bases, leaving 14 bases between the germline ends. The CDR3 runs 15 residues. The germline V gene encodes CDR1 SGHKS and CDR2 YYEKEE (reference sequence). The complete variable domain, with remaining parts taken from reference TRBV5-5 and TRBJ2-1, reads DAGVTQSPTHLIKTRGQQVTLRCSPISGHKSVSWYQQVLGQGPQFIFQYYEKEERGRGNFPDRFSARQFPNYSSELNVNALLLGDSALYLCASSLVFGERNEQFFGPGTRLTVL.

The genes are TRBV5-1 and TRBJ1-2, with D perhaps TRBD1 (6 bases). The CDR3 spans 12 residues. Germline V gene data show CDR1 as SGHRS and CDR2 as YFSETQ. Trimming removed 1 base at V and 8 bases at J, with 9 bases between. The CDR3 DNA is TGCGCCAGCAGCTTGTCGGGGACAGGCTACACCTTC. This codes for CASSLSGTGYTF.

The genes are TRBV29-1 and TRBJ1-2; tentatively, D is TRBD1 (5 bases). Germline loops: CDR1 SQVTM, CDR2 ANQGSEA. This CDR3 has 12 residues. V was clipped by 5 bases and J by 8 bases, with 15 bases between them. The CDR3 region has the DNA TGCAGCGTTCTTGACAGTACCATGGGCTACACCTTC. This codes for CSVLDSTMGYTF.

This chain joins TRBV7-7 and TRBJ2-3; perhaps TRBD1 as D (5 bases). The germline V gene has CDR1 SSHAT and CDR2 FNYEAQ (reference sequence). Between the trimmed V and J ends, which lost 2 bases and 4 bases, there was a span of 19 bases. The CDR3 is 17 residues long. This CDR3 is CASSLLARGRGADTQYF. The CDR3 DNA reads as TGTGCCAGCAGCTTATTGGCAAGGGGAAGAGGAGCAGATACGCAGTATTTT.

This chain links TRBV19 with TRBJ1-5, with 10 positions matching TRBD1. This CDR3 spans 16 amino acids. V was pared by 6 bases and J by 7 bases, with 12 bases of the junction left unmatched. Per the germline V gene, CDR1 is LNHDA and CDR2 is SQIVND (reference sequence). The CDR3 spells CASSRAGTGVRQPQHF. The CDR3 nucleotides are TGTGCCAGTAGCCGGGCCGGGACAGGGGTTCGCCAGCCCCAGCATTTT.

This chain's CDR3 is CASSPTTGTGITGELFF. CDR3 nucleotide sequence: TGTGCCAGCAGTCCTACGACCGGGACAGGGATCACCGGGGAGCTGTTTTTT. V usage is TRBV28 and J usage is TRBJ2-2; TRBD1 aligns across 9 bases. V shed 5 bases, J shed 4 bases, and the junction held 11 bases outside the gene matches. CDR1 is MDHEN and CDR2 is SYDVKM in the germline V gene. The CDR3 consists of 17 residues.

The chain links TRBV5-1 to TRBJ2-7; 13 positions match TRBD2. Germline CDR1 reads SGHRS; CDR2 reads YFSETQ. The CDR3 totals 15 residues. The V and J ends lost 2 bases and 3 bases, in that order; junction bases with no gene match: 2. The CDR3: CASSFGLAGVYEQYF. Here the CDR3 DNA reads TGCGCCAGCAGCTTTGGACTAGCGGGGGTCTACGAGCAGTACTTC.

The chain recombines TRBV5-1 with TRBJ1-4, with TRBD1 matching 10 bases. From germline, CDR1 is SGHRS and CDR2 YFSETQ. V was pared by 5 bases and J by 8 bases, with 9 bases of the junction left unmatched. This CDR3 has 15 residues. CDR3 bases: TGCGCCAGCAGTCCGGGGACAGGGGTACGGGAAAAACTGTTTTTT. Its protein is CASSPGTGVREKLFF.

This clone appeared once. J is TRBJ1-5 and V is TRBV12-3 or TRBV12-4, with TRBD1 identical over 8 bases. Trimming removed 8 bases from V and 9 bases from J; junction bases left unmatched: 6. The length of the CDR3 is 12 residues. The CDR3 DNA reads as TGTGCCAGCGGCACAGGGGGGTTGCCCCAGCATTTT. Translation: CASGTGGLPQHF.

V and J are TRBV4-3 and TRBJ2-2, with D possibly matching TRBD1 (5 bases). Germline lookup yields CDR1 LGHNA and CDR2 YSLEER. The CDR3 has 16 amino acids. Trimming took 0 bases from V and 8 from J, leaving 16 bases between them. CDR3 nucleotide sequence: TGCGCCAGCAGCCAAGATACGCAGCGTCAGGGTGGGGAGCTGTTTTTT. Encoded protein: CASSQDTQRQGGELFF.

About this clone: This CDR3 is also generated by other DNA sequences in the sample. J is TRBJ2-7 and V is TRBV11-2; D is perhaps TRBD1 (5 bases). Germline V CDR1 and CDR2: SGHAT, FQNNGV. The ends were cut back, 5 bases at V and 1 base at J, with 9 bases in the middle. This CDR3 is 13 amino acids long. The CDR3 reads CASSPRQSYEQYF. The CDR3 nucleotides are TGTGCCAGCAGCCCACGACAGTCCTACGAGCAGTACTTC.

The rearrangement uses TRBV29-1 and TRBJ2-1; D call uncertain. Germline CDR1 SQVTM, CDR2 ANQGSEA. The V and J ends lost 4 bases and 4 bases respectively, with 5 bases between them. CDR3 length: 11 amino acids. The CDR3 nucleotides are TGCAGCGTTGCGCAGTACAATGAGCAGTTCTTC. Amino acid sequence: CSVAQYNEQFF.

The chain is built from TRBV21-1 and TRBJ2-1; no DNA check was done on the table's D call, TRBD1. TRBV21-1 is recorded as a pseudogene. This CDR3 region has 19 residues. CDR3 sequence reads: CASSRPGQGFFLKKNEQFF. CDR3 in DNA: TGTGCCAGCAGCAGGCCGGGACAGGGTTTTTTCCTGAAAAAAAATGAGCAGTTCTTC.